This T cell receptor beta chain emerged from a study of blood T cell repertoires in COVID-19. This CDR3 has 15 amino acids. In germline, CDR1 is MDHEN, CDR2 SYDVKM. V lost 4 bases to trimming and J lost 9 bases; unmatched junction nucleotides: 7. Here immunoSEQ multiplex PCR was the method, and the copy in TCRdb shows in-frame clones only, minus some. The sample shows approximately 150,000 clones, 75% to 90% of them seen only once. This chain links TRBV28 with TRBJ2-3, with 13 bases identical to TRBD2. This sequence originates from a man aged 18 to 30 with COVID-19, enrolled during active disease. The sample taken for sequencing was peripheral blood. The CDR3 DNA sequence: TGTGCCAGCAGTTCCTGGACTAGCGGGGGAATGACGCAGTATTTT. It is translated as CASSSWTSGGMTQYF.